This T cell receptor (beta chain) was documented in a study of early T cells in non-severe SARS-CoV-2 infection (dated by TCRdb to 2020 to 2023). Regarding the research as a whole: Because TCR sequencing was done on bulk RNA from unsorted whole blood, the alpha and beta chains could not be paired. General study outcomes and caveats: Matching against VDJdb was skewed toward anti-spike CD8 responses, likely underestimated virus-specific expansions, and missed private and CD4 specificities.

Libraries were constructed by 5' RACE. For sequencing, a NextSeq 500 was employed. The TCR library protocol attached unique molecular identifiers to individual cDNA molecules to correct for sequencing error and PCR bias. Both TCR alpha and beta chains were sequenced, and tight co-correlation was observed between alpha and beta sequence abundances in each sample. The authors' analysis ran thus. Decombinator V4 was used to perform V gene, J gene and CDR3 annotation of TCR sequences. TCRs were defined as expanded if a significant change between any two time points was detected under a Poisson model with p below 0.0001. TCR abundances were normalised to the total number of TCRs sequenced per sample and were expressed as counts per million. MAIT TCRs were defined by TRAV1-2 paired with TRAJ12, TRAJ20 or TRAJ33, and iNKT TCRs by TRAV10 paired with TRAJ18. VDJdb, accessed 1 November 2021, was searched for CMV, EBV and SARS-CoV-2 annotated TCRs, excluding TCRs annotated for multiple antigens. TCRdb trimmed the raw reads at Q25, called clones with MiXCR and kept productive beta chains. Identical CDR3 protein sequences are pooled into one entry, listed with their most common genes and DNA. V and J calls and clone size were set by TCRdb, not the authors. A total of under 25,000 distinct CDR3 sequences appear in this sample, roughly 4.3% of them only once. The ten largest account for 5.5% to 8.5% of the sample.

The study was a case-control design nested within a healthcare worker cohort in London, UK, with weekly nasopharyngeal swab PCR tests and blood sampling. Healthcare workers were recruited between 23 and 31 March 2020, during the week of the UK lockdown, and were followed weekly for up to about 16 weeks. This clonotype occurred many times. This clone's antigen is unknown. Per-base qualities were not stored, and no clone one base away is much larger. The CDR3 goes from the cysteine to the phenylalanine over 15 residues. Of all the DNA, just the CDR3 is kept, 45 bases in frame from base 1. In the germline V gene, CDR1 corresponds to MNHEY and CDR2 to SVGAGI. The germline ends are 9 bases apart after V is trimmed by 0 bases and J by 0 bases.

This receptor was taken from an adult who was a healthcare worker with PCR-confirmed SARS-CoV-2 infection or an uninfected control (not recorded which). The chain employs TRBV6-5 and TRBJ2-7, with the D segment identity uncertain. The sequenced sample consisted of whole blood. The DNA is TGTGCCAGCAGTTACTCTTTTCATGGCTCCTACGAGCAGTACTTC. Its product reads: CASSYSFHGSYEQYF.